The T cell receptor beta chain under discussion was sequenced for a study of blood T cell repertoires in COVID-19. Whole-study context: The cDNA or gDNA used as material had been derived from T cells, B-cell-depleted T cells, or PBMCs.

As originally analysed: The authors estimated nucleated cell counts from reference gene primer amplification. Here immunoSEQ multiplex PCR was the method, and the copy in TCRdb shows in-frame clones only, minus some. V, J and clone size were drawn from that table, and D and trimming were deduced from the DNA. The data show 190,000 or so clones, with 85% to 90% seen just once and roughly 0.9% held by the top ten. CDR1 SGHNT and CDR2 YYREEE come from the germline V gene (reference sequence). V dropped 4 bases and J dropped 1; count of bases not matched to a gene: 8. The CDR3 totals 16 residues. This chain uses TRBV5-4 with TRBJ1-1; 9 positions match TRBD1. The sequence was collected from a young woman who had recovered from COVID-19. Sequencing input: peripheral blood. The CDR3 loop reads CASSRLPGQGNTEAFF. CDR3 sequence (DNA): TGTGCCAGCAGCCGCCTTCCGGGACAGGGGAACACTGAAGCTTTCTTT.